This is a list of T cell receptor beta chains from one sample in a study of T cell responses to AZD1222 COVID-19 vaccine. Repertoires were generated with immunoSEQ multiplex PCR, while TCRdb's copy carries only in-frame clones and drops some. Of 100,000 to 140,000 clones in the sample, roughly 90% were seen once. Sequenced here: peripheral blood, sampled on day 0 of AZD1222 vaccination. Receptors originate from an adult in good health. Each CDR3 is given with its conserved first and last residue. The D gene is left open where the match is weak. Only part of the rows carry a size: once, few, many, or a class if the clone is expanded.

TRBD1	TRBJ1-2	once	TRBV10-3	CAISAPGQGARGYTF	TGTGCCATCAGTGCCCCGGGACAGGGGGCGCGAGGCTACACCTTC
TRBD1	TRBJ1-3	.	TRBV6-6	CASSGTGESGNTIYF	TGTGCCAGCAGTGGGACAGGGGAATCCGGAAACACCATATATTTT
TRBD2	TRBJ2-2	.	TRBV5-4	CASSSRTSGSSGELFF	TGTGCCAGCAGCTCGCGGACTAGCGGGAGTTCGGGGGAGCTGTTTTTT
.	TRBJ2-7	.	TRBV29-1	CSVVWRTSSYEQYF	TGCAGCGTTGTCTGGCGCACAAGCTCCTACGAGCAGTACTTC
.	TRBJ1-2	.	TRBV5-5	CASSLADRSYGYTF	TGTGCCAGCAGCTTGGCGGACAGAAGCTATGGCTACACCTTC
.	TRBJ1-2	.	TRBV14	CASSHSTVPSGYTF	TGTGCCAGCAGCCATTCGACAGTCCCATCTGGCTACACCTTC
.	TRBJ1-6	.	TRBV12-3/TRBV12-4	CASSTRTSPLHF	TGTGCCAGCAGTACTAGGACTTCACCCCTCCACTTT
.	TRBJ2-7	once	TRBV6-2/TRBV6-3	CASSYRLGAYEQYF	TGTGCCAGCAGTTACCGGTTGGGAGCCTACGAGCAGTACTTC
.	TRBJ2-7	.	TRBV29-1	CSVGGNQFYEQYF	TGCAGCGTTGGTGGGAACCAATTCTACGAGCAGTACTTC
.	TRBJ1-6	.	TRBV4-3	CASSQDHSPLHF	TGCGCCAGCAGCCAAGATCACTCACCCCTCCACTTT
.	TRBJ2-2	.	TRBV19	CASSGPRGGKPGELFF	TGTGCCAGTAGTGGACCCAGGGGTGGGAAGCCCGGGGAGCTGTTTTTT
TRBD1	TRBJ1-5	.	TRBV5-6	CASSLEAGGISNQPQHF	TGTGCCAGCAGCTTGGAAGCAGGGGGTATAAGCAATCAGCCCCAGCATTTT
TRBD1	TRBJ1-3	.	TRBV30	CAWSYSGTGVGNTIYF	TGTGCCTGGAGTTATTCCGGGACAGGGGTAGGAAACACCATATATTTT
.	TRBJ2-7	.	TRBV28	CASSSRGESRERQYF	TGTGCCAGCAGTTCCCGTGGGGAAAGCCGGGAGAGGCAGTACTTC
.	TRBJ2-5	.	TRBV5-1	CASSGGTRGQETQYF	TGCGCCAGCAGCGGAGGGACACGGGGGCAAGAGACCCAGTACTTC
TRBD1	TRBJ2-4	.	TRBV7-2	CASSLNGQGGIQYF	TGTGCCAGCAGCTTAAACGGACAGGGAGGCATTCAGTACTTC
TRBD1	TRBJ1-1	once	TRBV9	CASSHREQGIVNTEAFF	TGTGCCAGCAGCCATCGTGAACAGGGGATCGTGAACACTGAAGCTTTCTTT
TRBD1	TRBJ1-1	.	TRBV10-3	CAIRGDRGLYTEAFF	TGTGCCATCAGGGGGGACAGGGGACTGTACACTGAAGCTTTCTTT
.	TRBJ1-4	.	TRBV27	CASSVYRATNEKLFF	TGTGCCAGCAGTGTTTACAGGGCAACTAATGAAAAACTGTTTTTT
.	TRBJ2-3	.	TRBV19	CASSPGGKRDTQYF	TGTGCCAGTAGCCCAGGGGGGAAACGAGATACGCAGTATTTT
TRBD1	TRBJ1-1	few	TRBV12-3/TRBV12-4	CASSSQGAQGAFF	TGTGCCAGCAGTTCTCAGGGGGCGCAGGGAGCTTTCTTT
TRBD1	TRBJ1-5	.	TRBV7-8	CASTGIELRDRGLYQPQHF	TGTGCCAGCACGGGTATAGAGCTGCGGGACAGGGGGCTTTATCAGCCCCAGCATTTT
.	TRBJ2-7	.	TRBV18	CASSPRHGTPWYEQYF	TGTGCCAGCTCACCACGCCACGGGACACCTTGGTACGAGCAGTACTTC
TRBD1	TRBJ1-4	few	TRBV6-4	CASSPRQGPNEKLFF	TGTGCCAGCAGCCCTCGACAGGGACCTAATGAAAAACTGTTTTTT
TRBD1	TRBJ1-1	.	TRBV6-1	CASSEGQGARVAFF	TGTGCCAGCAGTGAGGGACAGGGGGCGAGGGTAGCTTTCTTT
.	TRBJ2-2	.	TRBV7-2	CASSLQFANTGELFF	TGTGCCAGCAGCTTACAATTTGCGAACACCGGGGAGCTGTTTTTT
TRBD2	TRBJ2-1	.	TRBV11-3	CASTKTSGEQFF	TGTGCCAGCACCAAGACTAGCGGTGAGCAGTTCTTC
.	TRBJ2-1	.	TRBV4-1	CASALEGSEGEQFF	TGCGCCAGCGCCCTTGAAGGATCCGAGGGTGAGCAGTTCTTC
.	TRBJ1-2	.	TRBV5-1	CASSLSQTINGYTF	TGCGCCAGCAGCTTGTCACAGACTATTAATGGCTACACCTTC
.	TRBJ2-3	.	TRBV7-3	CASSPTPGVTQYF	TGTGCCAGCAGCCCCACCCCGGGGGTTACGCAGTATTTT
TRBD2	TRBJ2-1	.	TRBV30	CAWSLTSGRSYNEQFF	TGTGCCTGGAGTCTGACTAGCGGGAGGTCCTACAATGAGCAGTTCTTC
TRBD2	TRBJ2-5	.	TRBV9	CASSKSLAGEVSETQYF	TGTGCCAGCAGCAAGAGCCTGGCGGGAGAGGTATCGGAGACCCAGTACTTC
.	TRBJ2-1	once	TRBV5-5	CASSLANQGYNEQFF	TGTGCCAGCAGCTTGGCCAATCAGGGGTACAATGAGCAGTTCTTC
TRBD1	TRBJ1-5	.	TRBV6-1	CASSEGQGYQPQHF	TGTGCCAGCAGCGAAGGACAGGGATATCAGCCCCAGCATTTT
.	TRBJ1-1	.	TRBV27	CASSTDFRTEAFF	TGTGCCAGCAGTACCGATTTTCGCACTGAAGCTTTCTTT
TRBD1	TRBJ1-3	.	TRBV7-2	CASRPRGPSGNTIYF	TGTGCCAGCAGACCCAGGGGGCCCTCAGGAAACACCATATATTTT
.	TRBJ2-1	.	TRBV28	CASSILVPPNEQFF	TGTGCCAGCAGTATACTAGTCCCTCCCAATGAGCAGTTCTTC
.	TRBJ2-7	.	TRBV5-4	CASSFDRSEQYF	TGTGCCAGCAGTTTCGACAGGTCCGAGCAGTACTTC
.	TRBJ1-2	.	TRBV9	CATVTGVYGYTF	TGTGCCACCGTTACAGGCGTCTATGGCTACACCTTC
TRBD1	TRBJ1-5	.	TRBV19	CASSLRQGEGNQPQHF	TGTGCCAGTAGTTTACGACAGGGTGAGGGCAATCAGCCCCAGCATTTT
.	TRBJ2-7	.	TRBV19	CASSVRFGAPYEQYF	TGTGCCAGTAGTGTCCGGTTCGGAGCCCCCTACGAGCAGTACTTC
.	TRBJ2-7	.	TRBV9	CASSAGGTGLSSYEQYF	TGTGCCAGCAGCGCGGGGGGGACAGGATTGAGCTCCTACGAGCAGTACTTC
TRBD1	TRBJ2-7	.	TRBV27	CASTPRLTGTSYEQYF	TGTGCCAGCACCCCCCGGCTGACAGGGACCTCCTACGAGCAGTACTTC
TRBD1	TRBJ1-6	.	TRBV28	CASSLGQGRSPLHF	TGTGCCAGCAGTTTGGGACAGGGGAGGTCACCCCTCCACTTT
TRBD1	TRBJ1-3	.	TRBV7-2	CASSLDRGDTIYF	TGTGCCAGCAGCTTAGACAGGGGAGACACCATATATTTT
.	TRBJ1-2	.	TRBV30	CAWISPGLGLYGYTF	TGTGCCTGGATTTCCCCTGGGTTGGGACTATATGGCTACACCTTC
.	TRBJ2-7	.	TRBV20-1	CSASHGSNPYEQYF	TGCAGTGCTAGTCATGGCAGCAACCCCTACGAGCAGTACTTC
.	TRBJ1-2	.	TRBV6-2/TRBV6-3	CASSGGVWVYGYTF	TGTGCCAGCAGCGGAGGGGTTTGGGTCTATGGCTACACCTTC
.	TRBJ2-3	.	TRBV28	CASSPGTPVGDTQYF	TGTGCCAGCAGTCCCGGGACCCCCGTTGGCGATACGCAGTATTTT
.	TRBJ2-3	.	TRBV19	CASSIRRLGGSTDTQYF	TGTGCCAGTAGTATTAGGAGATTGGGGGGAAGCACAGATACGCAGTATTTT
.	TRBJ2-3	.	TRBV30	CAWSQGSTDTQYF	TGTGCCTGGAGTCAAGGAAGCACAGATACGCAGTATTTT
.	TRBJ1-5	.	TRBV4-3	CASSQKAGHQPQHF	TGCGCCAGCAGCCAGAAGGCGGGGCATCAGCCCCAGCATTTT
.	TRBJ1-1	.	TRBV11-3	CASSDKTGSAEAFF	TGTGCCAGCAGCGACAAGACGGGGAGCGCGGAAGCTTTCTTT
.	TRBJ1-1	.	TRBV10-3	CAISGGLMNTEAFF	TGTGCCATCAGTGGAGGACTGATGAACACTGAAGCTTTCTTT
.	TRBJ1-1	.	TRBV19	CASSTDAAGAFF	TGTGCCAGTAGTACGGACGCGGCGGGAGCTTTCTTT
TRBD2	TRBJ2-1	.	TRBV7-2	CASSPLAGRELNEQFF	TGTGCCAGCAGCCCACTCGCGGGGCGGGAGCTGAATGAGCAGTTCTTC
.	TRBJ1-6	.	TRBV28	CASSGTLGNSPLHF	TGTGCCAGCTCCGGGACCCTGGGAAATTCACCCCTCCACTTT
TRBD1	TRBJ1-6	.	TRBV27	CASSLTGTNSPLHF	TGTGCCAGCAGTTTGACAGGGACTAATTCACCCCTCCACTTT